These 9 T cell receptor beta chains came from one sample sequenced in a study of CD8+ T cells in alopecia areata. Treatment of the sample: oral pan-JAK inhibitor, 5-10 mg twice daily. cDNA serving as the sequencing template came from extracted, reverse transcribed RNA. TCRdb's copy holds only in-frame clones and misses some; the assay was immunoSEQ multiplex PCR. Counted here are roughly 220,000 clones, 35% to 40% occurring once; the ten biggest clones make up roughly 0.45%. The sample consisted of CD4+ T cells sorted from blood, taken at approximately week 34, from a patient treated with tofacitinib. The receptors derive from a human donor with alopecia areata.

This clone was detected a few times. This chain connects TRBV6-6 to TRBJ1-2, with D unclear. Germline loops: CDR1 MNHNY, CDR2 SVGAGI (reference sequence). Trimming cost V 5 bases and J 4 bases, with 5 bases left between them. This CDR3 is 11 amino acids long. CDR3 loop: CASSTTYGYTF. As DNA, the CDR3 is TGTGCCAGCAGTACCACCTATGGCTACACCTTC.

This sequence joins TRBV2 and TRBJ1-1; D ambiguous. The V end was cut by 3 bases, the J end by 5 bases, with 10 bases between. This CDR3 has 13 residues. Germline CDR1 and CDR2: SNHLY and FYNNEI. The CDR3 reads CASSERALTEAFF. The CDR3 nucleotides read TGTGCCAGCAGTGAGAGGGCCCTTACTGAAGCTTTCTTT.

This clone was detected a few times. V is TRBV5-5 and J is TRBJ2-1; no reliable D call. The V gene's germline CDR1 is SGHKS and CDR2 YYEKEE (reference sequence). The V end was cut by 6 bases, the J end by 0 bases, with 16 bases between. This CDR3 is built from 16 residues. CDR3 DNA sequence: TGTGCCAGCACCCGTACCCGCGCTGACTCCTACAATGAGCAGTTCTTC. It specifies CASTRTRADSYNEQFF.

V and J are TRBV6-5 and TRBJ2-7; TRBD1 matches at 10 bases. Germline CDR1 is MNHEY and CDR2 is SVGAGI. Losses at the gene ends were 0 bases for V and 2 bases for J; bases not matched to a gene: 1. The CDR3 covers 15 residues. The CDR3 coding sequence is TGTGCCAGCAGTTACTCGGACAGGGGGACCTACGAGCAGTACTTC. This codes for CASSYSDRGTYEQYF.

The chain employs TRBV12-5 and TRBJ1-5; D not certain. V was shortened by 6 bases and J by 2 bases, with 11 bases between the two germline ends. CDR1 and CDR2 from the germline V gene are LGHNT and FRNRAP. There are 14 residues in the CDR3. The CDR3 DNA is TGTGCTAGTGGGGAGGCGAGGGGCAATCAGCCCCAGCATTTT. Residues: CASGEARGNQPQHF. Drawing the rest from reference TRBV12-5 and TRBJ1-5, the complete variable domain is DARVTQTPRHKVTEMGQEVTMRCQPILGHNTVFWYRQTMMQGLELLAYFRNRAPLDDSGMPKDRFSAEMPDATLATLKIQPSEPRDSAVYFCASGEARGNQPQHFGDGTRLSIL.

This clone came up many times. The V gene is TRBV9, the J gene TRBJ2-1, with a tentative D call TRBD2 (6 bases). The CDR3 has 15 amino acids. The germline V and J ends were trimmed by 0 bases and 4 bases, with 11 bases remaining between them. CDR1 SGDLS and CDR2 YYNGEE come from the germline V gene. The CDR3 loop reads CASSVESGTYNEQFF. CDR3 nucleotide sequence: TGTGCCAGCAGCGTAGAATCAGGGACTTACAATGAGCAGTTCTTC.

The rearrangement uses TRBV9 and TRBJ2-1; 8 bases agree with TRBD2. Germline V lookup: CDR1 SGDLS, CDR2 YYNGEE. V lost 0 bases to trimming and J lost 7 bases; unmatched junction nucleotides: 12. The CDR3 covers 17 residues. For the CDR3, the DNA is TGTGCCAGCAGCGTAGCTACGGGAGGGGCCCTAAAAAATGAGCAGTTCTTC. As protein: CASSVATGGALKNEQFF.

CDR3: CASIGNTEAFF. CDR3 sequence (DNA): TGTGCCAGCATTGGGAACACTGAAGCTTTCTTT. The chain links TRBV5-6 to TRBJ1-1; unclear D gene. Trimming shortened V by 6 bases and J by 1 base, and 4 bases separated the two germline ends. The germline CDR1 and CDR2 sequences are SGHDT and YYEEEE. The CDR3 is made up of 11 amino acids.

As DNA, the CDR3 is TGTGCCAGCACTACGAACAGGGGGCATGACAATGAGCAGTTCTTC. Its translation is CASTTNRGHDNEQFF. The chain employs TRBV28 and TRBJ2-1; 9 positions agree with TRBD1. With V trimmed by 7 bases and J by 5 bases, 9 bases remained unmatched. This CDR3 has 15 residues. Germline-derived CDR1 and CDR2 are MDHEN and SYDVKM.